This TCR beta chain was sequenced in a study of control samples from healthy donors and cancer patients. The CDR3 has 11 amino acids. Trimming stripped 6 bases from V and 3 bases from J, with 5 bases between. Germline V CDR1 and CDR2: MNHEY, SVGEGT. Libraries were prepared by immunoSEQ multiplex PCR; TCRdb keeps only in-frame clonotypes and omits some of them. This sample's table has some 180,000 clones. Sequencing was carried out using blood. The receptor was derived from a woman in her 30s in good health. This rearrangement joins TRBV6-2 or TRBV6-3 to TRBJ1-1, with no clear D. The CDR3 nucleotides read TGTGCCAGCAGCCGGTACACTGAAGCTTTCTTT. Translating it yields CASSRYTEAFF.